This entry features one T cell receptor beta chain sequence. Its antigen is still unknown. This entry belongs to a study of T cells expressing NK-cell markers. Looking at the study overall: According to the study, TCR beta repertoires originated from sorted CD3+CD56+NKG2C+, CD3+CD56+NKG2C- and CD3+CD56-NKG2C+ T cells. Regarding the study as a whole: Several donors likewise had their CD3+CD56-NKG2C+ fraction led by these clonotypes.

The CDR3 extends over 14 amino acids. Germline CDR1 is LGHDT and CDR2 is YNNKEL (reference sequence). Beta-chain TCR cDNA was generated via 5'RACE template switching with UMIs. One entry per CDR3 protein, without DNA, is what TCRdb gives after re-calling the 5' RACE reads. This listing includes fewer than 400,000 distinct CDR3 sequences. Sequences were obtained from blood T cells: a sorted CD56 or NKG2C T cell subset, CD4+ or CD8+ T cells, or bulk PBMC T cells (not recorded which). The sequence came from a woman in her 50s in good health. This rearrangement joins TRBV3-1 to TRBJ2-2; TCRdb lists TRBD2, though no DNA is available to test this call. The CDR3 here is CASSPGLNTGELFF.